This TCR beta chain was profiled in a study of T cell responses to AZD1222 COVID-19 vaccine. General observations from the study: Only five or six AZD1222 recipients tested seropositive at baseline. Females made up more of the donors, who were largely white British, and clonal diversity may have come out too low. CD4 TCRs linked to vaccination spanned spike, dominating at 160-218 and 743-854.

Notes on this clone: Its target is not known.

Assay used: immunoSEQ multiplex PCR; TCRdb lists only in-frame clones, some missing. The table lists 100,000 to 150,000 clones, roughly 90% of them singletons. CDR3 size: 13 residues. Trimming took 4 bases from V and 5 from J; bases not matched to a gene: 6. Germline assignment: CDR1 SGHNT and CDR2 YYREEE (reference sequence). The chain is built from TRBV5-4 and TRBJ2-7; TRBD2 matches at 7 bases. The material sequenced was peripheral blood, taken on day 0 of MenACWY control vaccination. This clonotype was sampled from an adult in good health. In DNA, the CDR3 is TGTGCCAGCAGCCGGGCACTAGCGAACGAGCAGTACTTC. It specifies CASSRALANEQYF.